Shown below are 22 T cell receptor beta chains from a single sample sequenced in a study of blood T cell repertoires in COVID-19. Libraries were prepared by immunoSEQ multiplex PCR; TCRdb keeps only in-frame clonotypes and omits some of them. The table has about 120,000 clones, 85% seen once. The material sequenced was peripheral blood. Receptors were obtained from a man in his 60s with acute or convalescent COVID-19.

J is TRBJ2-7 and V is TRBV7-2, with TRBD2 matching over 7 bases. Germline loops: CDR1 SGHTA, CDR2 FQGNSA. The trim removed 1 base at V and 1 base at J, leaving 4 bases unmatched. The CDR3 runs to 15 residues. This chain's CDR3 is CASSLVGGSSYEQYF. Written as DNA, the CDR3 is TGTGCCAGCAGCTTAGTTGGCGGGAGTTCCTACGAGCAGTACTTC.

This chain uses TRBV6-6 with TRBJ2-2, with 16 bases fitting TRBD2. This CDR3 has 19 amino acids. Germline V gene sequence: CDR1 MNHNY, CDR2 SVGAGI (reference sequence). V shed 6 bases, J shed 0 bases, and the junction held 7 bases outside the gene matches. DNA of the CDR3: TGTGCCAGCAGCTTTTCGGGACTAGCGGGAGGGTCGAACACCGGGGAGCTGTTTTTT. It specifies CASSFSGLAGGSNTGELFF.

This sequence joins TRBV7-2 and TRBJ2-7; 7 bases map to TRBD1. The CDR3 has 15 residues. The germline gives CDR1 SGHTA, CDR2 FQGNSA. The V gene end was trimmed by 5 bases and the J gene end by 0 bases; junction bases not matched to a gene: 7. The CDR3 coding sequence is TGTGCCAGCAGCGCTTCCGGGACAGCCTCCTACGAGCAGTACTTC. It yields the protein CASSASGTASYEQYF. The full variable domain, completed using reference TRBV7-2 and TRBJ2-7, is GAGVSQSPSNKVTEKGKDVELRCDPISGHTALYWYRQSLGQGLEFLIYFQGNSAPDKSGLPSDRFSAERTGGSVSTLTIQRTQQEDSAVYLCASSASGTASYEQYFGPGTRLTVT.

CDR3 in amino acids: CASSFDEQYF. The CDR3 DNA sequence: TGTGCCAGCAGCTTCGACGAGCAGTACTTC. The chain joins TRBV7-9 to TRBJ2-7; D unclear. Germline loops: CDR1 SEHNR, CDR2 FQNEAQ (reference sequence). Trimming removed 3 bases at V and 5 bases at J, with 2 bases between. CDR3 size: 10 residues.

The rearrangement links TRBV5-1 to TRBJ2-3; TRBD2 matches at 9 bases. The CDR3 is 19 residues long. The V segment lost 3 bases and the J segment 0 bases; nucleotides outside the gene matches: 14. Germline CDR1 reads SGHRS; CDR2 reads YFSETQ. The CDR3 loop reads CASSWGVLAGLPSTDTQYF. The CDR3, as DNA: TGCGCCAGCAGCTGGGGGGTGCTAGCGGGACTTCCTAGCACAGATACGCAGTATTTT.

This clone occurred once. The chain employs TRBV7-2 and TRBJ2-6; 8 bases are a match to TRBD1. The CDR3 contains 19 residues. Trimming took 5 bases from V and 0 from J; bases not matched to a gene: 12. Germline CDR1 SGHTA, CDR2 FQGNSA. CDR3 coding DNA: TGTGCCAGCAGCCCTCGACAGGGGACTCAGTCCTCTGGGGCCAACGTCCTGACTTTC. Encoded protein: CASSPRQGTQSSGANVLTF.

The V and J genes are TRBV19 and TRBJ1-5, with a possible D match to TRBD1 (5 bases). The CDR3 spans 14 residues. Between the trimmed V and J ends, which lost 7 bases and 3 bases, there was a span of 13 bases. Germline V lookup: CDR1 LNHDA, CDR2 SQIVND (reference sequence). Written as DNA, the CDR3 is TGTGCCAGTACCAGAGACAGCCTCAATCAGCCCCAGCATTTT. Translation gives CASTRDSLNQPQHF.

The V gene is TRBV28, the J gene TRBJ2-1, with a tentative D call TRBD1 (6 bases). The V gene's germline CDR1 is MDHEN and CDR2 SYDVKM. V was clipped by 1 base and J by 6 bases, with 10 bases between them. This CDR3 spans 14 amino acids. In DNA, the CDR3 is TGTGCCAGCAGTTTATCACAGGGCGGCAATGAGCAGTTCTTC. It encodes CASSLSQGGNEQFF.

J is TRBJ2-1 and V is TRBV19; maybe TRBD2 (6 bases). This CDR3 is built from 17 residues. The germline V and J ends were trimmed by 5 bases and 8 bases, with 25 bases remaining between them. Germline CDR1 is LNHDA and CDR2 is SQIVND (reference sequence). As DNA, the CDR3 is TGTGCCAGTAGTCCCGAAGTCGCTAGGAGGGGTCGGGATGAGCAGTTCTTC. This translates into CASSPEVARRGRDEQFF.

This clone has more than one count but fewer than ten. The CDR3 nucleotides are TGTGCCAGCAGCTTCAGGGGACTAGCGGGAGGCGGCACCGGGGAGCTGTTTTTT. Translation: CASSFRGLAGGGTGELFF. The V and J genes are TRBV5-5 and TRBJ2-2; 15 nucleotides line up with TRBD2. Germline CDR1 and CDR2: SGHKS and YYEKEE (reference sequence). The CDR3 totals 18 residues. The V segment lost 2 bases and the J segment 4 bases; nucleotides outside the gene matches: 6.

The V and J genes are TRBV7-3 and TRBJ2-5; 9 bases fit TRBD1. The CDR3 is made up of 16 amino acids. V lost 5 bases, J lost 5 bases, and 12 bases stayed unmatched. Germline V gene sequence: CDR1 SGHTA, CDR2 FQGTGA. The DNA for the CDR3 is TGTGCCAGCAGCCGCTCTTTTGTCGGACAGGGGGAGACCCAGTACTTC. Amino acid sequence: CASSRSFVGQGETQYF.

This clone showed up just once. This rearrangement joins TRBV6-5 to TRBJ2-2; 7 nucleotides match TRBD2. CDR1 and CDR2 (germline): MNHEY, SVGAGI. Trimming removed 4 bases from V and 5 bases from J; junction bases left unmatched: 4. The CDR3 has 14 amino acids. CDR3 coding DNA: TGTGCCAGCAGTTTAACCGGGAGGACCGGGGAGCTGTTTTTT. It translates to CASSLTGRTGELFF.

This rearrangement joins TRBV27 to TRBJ2-3, with a tentative D call TRBD2 (6 bases). The CDR3 consists of 17 residues. The germline CDR1 and CDR2 sequences are MNHEY and SMNVEV (reference sequence). V was clipped by 3 bases and J by 0 bases, with 16 bases between them. The CDR3 DNA sequence: TGTGCCAGCAGTTTCCAGATAGCGGTATCTAGCACAGATACGCAGTATTTT. This codes for CASSFQIAVSSTDTQYF.

The gene calls are TRBV5-1 and TRBJ2-7, with 8 bases identical to TRBD2. J was trimmed by 4 bases and V by 0 bases; bases with no gene match: 9. CDR1 and CDR2 from the germline V gene are SGHRS and YFSETQ. This CDR3 comprises 16 residues. CDR3 DNA sequence: TGCGCCAGCAGCTTGGTCCCAGCGGGAGCTGCGTACGAGCAGTACTTC. This codes for CASSLVPAGAAYEQYF.

This chain joins TRBV4-1 and TRBJ1-6; D gene unclear. The CDR3 spans 13 residues. Trimming pared 3 bases from V and 4 bases from J, leaving 4 bases between. CDR1 is MGHRA, CDR2 YSYEKL, per germline. The CDR3 here is CASSQEYNSPLHF. CDR3 DNA: TGCGCCAGCAGCCAGGAGTATAATTCACCCCTCCACTTT.

The CDR3 DNA is TGTGCCAGCAGTTCCTCAGGGGGCGTCACCGGGGAGCTGTTTTTT. Its translation is CASSSSGGVTGELFF. This rearrangement joins TRBV27 to TRBJ2-2; 8 nucleotides align to TRBD1. V was pared by 4 bases and J by 4 bases, with 5 bases of the junction left unmatched. In germline, CDR1 is MNHEY, CDR2 SMNVEV (reference sequence). The CDR3 sequence is 15 residues long.

This chain connects TRBV6-5 to TRBJ1-1, with 7 bases that match TRBD1. Per germline, CDR1 MNHEY and CDR2 SVGAGI. J gave up 4 bases and V 4 bases, and 9 bases lay outside the gene matches. The CDR3 has 15 amino acids. CDR3 amino acids: CASSSLGTAVTEAFF. As DNA, the CDR3 is TGTGCCAGCAGTTCGCTGGGGACAGCCGTCACTGAAGCTTTCTTT.

The chain recombines TRBV28 with TRBJ2-7, with D possibly being TRBD1 (6 bases). V gave up 8 bases and J gave up 5 bases, with 22 bases separating them. The germline CDR1 and CDR2 sequences are MDHEN and SYDVKM. This CDR3 spans 15 amino acids. The CDR3 loop reads CASLTGQLHQDEQYF. The CDR3 DNA reads as TGTGCCAGCCTAACCGGACAGCTGCACCAGGACGAGCAGTACTTC. Complete variable domain (other parts from reference TRBV28 and TRBJ2-7): DVKVTQSSRYLVKRTGEKVFLECVQDMDHENMFWYRQDPGLGLRLIYFSYDVKMKEKGDIPEGYSVSREKKERFSLILESASTNQTSMYLCASLTGQLHQDEQYFGPGTRLTVT.

The gene calls are TRBV2 and TRBJ2-1; D is perhaps TRBD1 (6 bases). CDR1 and CDR2 from the germline V gene are SNHLY and FYNNEI. V was pared by 6 bases and J by 3 bases, with 18 bases between. The CDR3 contains 16 residues. The CDR3 here is CASSSVQGTGYNEQFF. CDR3 coding DNA: TGTGCCAGCAGCTCAGTACAGGGAACCGGCTACAATGAGCAGTTCTTC. Combining the CDR3 with reference TRBV2 and TRBJ2-1 gives the whole variable domain EPEVTQTPSHQVTQMGQEVILRCVPISNHLYFYWYRQILGQKVEFLVSFYNNEISEKSEIFDDQFSVERPDGSNFTLKIRSTKLEDSAMYFCASSSVQGTGYNEQFFGPGTRLTVL.

This chain links TRBV7-6 with TRBJ2-7, with 12 bases lining up with TRBD2. This CDR3 has 18 amino acids. The junction had 10 bases not matched to a gene; V was cut back by 1 base and J by 3 bases. Per the germline V gene, CDR1 is SGHVS and CDR2 is FNYEAQ. The CDR3 sequence is CASSLGGASGRANYEQYF. In nucleotides, the CDR3 is TGTGCCAGCAGCTTAGGAGGGGCTAGCGGGAGGGCGAACTACGAGCAGTACTTC. Looking up the rest from reference TRBV7-6 and TRBJ2-7 gives the full variable domain: GAGVSQSPRYKVTKRGQDVALRCDPISGHVSLYWYRQALGQGPEFLTYFNYEAQQDKSGLPNDRFSAERPEGSISTLTIQRTEQRDSAMYRCASSLGGASGRANYEQYFGPGTRLTVT.

This sequence joins TRBV29-1 and TRBJ2-3; 10 nucleotides line up with TRBD2. V trimming: 3 bases; J trimming: 1 base; junction bases outside the gene matches: 1. CDR1 is SQVTM and CDR2 is ANQGSEA in the germline V gene. CDR3 size: 14 residues. The CDR3 nucleotides read TGCAGCGTTGATAGCGGGAGGCGCACAGATACGCAGTATTTT. This gives the protein CSVDSGRRTDTQYF.

The J gene is TRBJ2-7, the V gene TRBV10-1; 7 nucleotides agree with TRBD1. Trimming at V came to 9 bases and at J to 3 bases, leaving 8 bases not matched to a gene. Germline V gene lookup returns CDR1 WNHNN and CDR2 SYGVQD (reference sequence). This CDR3 comprises 13 residues. The CDR3 region has the DNA TGCGCCAGTATGAATCGGGACAGCTACGAGCAGTACTTC. Residues: CASMNRDSYEQYF.